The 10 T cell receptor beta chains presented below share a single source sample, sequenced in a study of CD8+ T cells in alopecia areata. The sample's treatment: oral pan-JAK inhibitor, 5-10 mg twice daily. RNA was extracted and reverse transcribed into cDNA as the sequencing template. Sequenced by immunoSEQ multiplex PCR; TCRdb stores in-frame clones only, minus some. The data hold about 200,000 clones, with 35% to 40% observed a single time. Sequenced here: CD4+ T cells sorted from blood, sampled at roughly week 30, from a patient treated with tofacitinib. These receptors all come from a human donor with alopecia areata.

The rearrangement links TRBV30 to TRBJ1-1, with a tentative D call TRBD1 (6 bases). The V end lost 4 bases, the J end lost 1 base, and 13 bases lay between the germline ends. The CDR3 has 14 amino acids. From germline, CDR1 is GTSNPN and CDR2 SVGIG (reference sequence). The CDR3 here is CAWTQGQQNTEAFF. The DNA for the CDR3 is TGTGCCTGGACGCAAGGACAGCAGAACACTGAAGCTTTCTTT.

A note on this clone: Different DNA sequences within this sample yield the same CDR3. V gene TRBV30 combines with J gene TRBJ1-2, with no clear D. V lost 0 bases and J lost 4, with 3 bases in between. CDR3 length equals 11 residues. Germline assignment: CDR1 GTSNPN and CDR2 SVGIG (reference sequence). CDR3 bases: TGTGCCTGGAGTGTCGGCTATGGCTACACCTTC. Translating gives CAWSVGYGYTF. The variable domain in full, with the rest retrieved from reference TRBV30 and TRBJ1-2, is SQTIHQWPATLVQPVGSPLSLECTVEGTSNPNLYWYRQAAGRGLQLLFYSVGIGQISSEVPQNLSASRPQDRQFILSSKKLLLSDSGFYLCAWSVGYGYTFGSGTRLTVV.

CDR3 DNA: TGTGCCAGCTCACCACTCCGGGACCGAGGGGATGGCTACACCTTC. Translating it yields CASSPLRDRGDGYTF. The V and J genes are TRBV18 and TRBJ1-2; D perhaps matches TRBD1 (5 bases). V was trimmed by 1 base and J by 6 bases, leaving 15 bases between them. The germline V gene has CDR1 KGHSH and CDR2 LQKENI. The CDR3 sequence is 15 residues long.

Written as DNA, the CDR3 is TGTGCCAGCAGCTCCGACAGGGGAGAGACCCAGTACTTC. This translates into CASSSDRGETQYF. The chain joins TRBV7-2 to TRBJ2-5; TRBD1 matches at 8 bases. Germline V gene lookup returns CDR1 SGHTA and CDR2 FQGNSA. The CDR3 length is 13 residues. V lost 4 bases to trimming and J lost 4 bases; unmatched junction nucleotides: 2.

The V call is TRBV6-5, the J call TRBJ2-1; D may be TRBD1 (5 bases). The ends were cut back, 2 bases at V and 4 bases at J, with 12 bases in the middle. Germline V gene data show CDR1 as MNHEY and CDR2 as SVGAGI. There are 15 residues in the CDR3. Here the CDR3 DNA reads TGTGCCAGCAGTTACGTTCAGGGAAGATACAATGAGCAGTTCTTC. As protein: CASSYVQGRYNEQFF.

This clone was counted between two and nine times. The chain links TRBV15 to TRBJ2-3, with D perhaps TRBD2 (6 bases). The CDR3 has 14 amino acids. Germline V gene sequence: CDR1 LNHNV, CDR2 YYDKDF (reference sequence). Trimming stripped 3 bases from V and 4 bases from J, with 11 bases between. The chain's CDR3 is CATSRVDYSDTQYF. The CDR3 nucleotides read TGTGCCACCAGCAGGGTGGACTACTCAGATACGCAGTATTTT.

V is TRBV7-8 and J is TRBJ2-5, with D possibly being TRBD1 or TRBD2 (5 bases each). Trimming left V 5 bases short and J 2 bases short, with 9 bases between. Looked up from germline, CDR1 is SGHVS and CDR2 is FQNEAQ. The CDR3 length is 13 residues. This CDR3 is CASSRDLQETQYF. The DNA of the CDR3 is TGTGCCAGCAGCCGGGACCTTCAAGAGACCCAGTACTTC.

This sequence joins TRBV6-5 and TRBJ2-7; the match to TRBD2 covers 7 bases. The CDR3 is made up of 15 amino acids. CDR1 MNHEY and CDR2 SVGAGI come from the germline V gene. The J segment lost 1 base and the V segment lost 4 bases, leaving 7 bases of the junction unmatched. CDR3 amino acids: CASSWGLPPSYEQYF. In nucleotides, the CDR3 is TGTGCCAGCAGTTGGGGACTACCGCCTTCCTACGAGCAGTACTTC.

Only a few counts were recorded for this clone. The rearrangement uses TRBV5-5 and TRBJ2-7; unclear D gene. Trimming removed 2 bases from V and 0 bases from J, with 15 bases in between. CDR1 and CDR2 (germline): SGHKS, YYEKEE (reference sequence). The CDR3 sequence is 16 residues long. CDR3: CASSFLSSSSSYEQYF. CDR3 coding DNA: TGTGCCAGCAGCTTCCTTTCCTCCTCTAGCTCCTACGAGCAGTACTTC.

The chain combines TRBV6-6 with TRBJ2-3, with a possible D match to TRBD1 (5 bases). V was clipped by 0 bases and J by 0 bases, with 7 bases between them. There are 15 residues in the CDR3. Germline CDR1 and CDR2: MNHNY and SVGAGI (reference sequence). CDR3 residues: CASSYSPGSTDTQYF. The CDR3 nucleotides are TGTGCCAGCAGTTACTCCCCAGGGAGCACAGATACGCAGTATTTT.